One and the same sample provided the 11 T cell receptor beta chains below, sequenced in a study of shared clonotypes between healthy human individuals. The assay was immunoSEQ multiplex PCR, and TCRdb's table has in-frame clones only and misses some. The sample consists of fewer than 500,000 clones, approximately 79% of them appearing once. Sequencing was performed on PBMCs. The receptors here all came from a middle-aged woman in good health. Some clones in this sample may be carry-over from other donors' samples.

V gene TRBV28 combines with J gene TRBJ2-7; TRBD1 matches at 7 bases. Germline trimming cut 2 bases from V and 3 bases from J; bases unmatched to any gene: 7. The CDR3 consists of 15 residues. Germline loops: CDR1 MDHEN, CDR2 SYDVKM. The CDR3 DNA is TGTGCCAGCAGTTTACGGCGGACAGGAGACTACGAGCAGTACTTC. It encodes CASSLRRTGDYEQYF.

The V gene is TRBV18, the J gene TRBJ2-2; D perhaps matches TRBD2 (6 bases). The CDR3 has 15 amino acids. Trimming removed 4 bases from V and 3 bases from J, with 12 bases in between. Per germline, CDR1 KGHSH and CDR2 LQKENI. The CDR3 DNA is TGTGCCAGCTCACGAAGACTAGGTGACACCGGGGAGCTGTTTTTT. It codes for CASSRRLGDTGELFF.

The genes are TRBV7-2 and TRBJ2-1, with 9 bases aligning to TRBD2. The trim removed 3 bases at V and 4 bases at J, leaving 16 bases unmatched. This CDR3 spans 19 amino acids. The V gene's germline CDR1 is SGHTA and CDR2 FQGNSA. The CDR3 DNA follows: TGTGCCAGCAGCTTGATTCCCCCCTGGCGGGAGGGAATTTACAATGAGCAGTTCTTC. Its translation is CASSLIPPWREGIYNEQFF. Complete variable domain (other parts from reference TRBV7-2 and TRBJ2-1): GAGVSQSPSNKVTEKGKDVELRCDPISGHTALYWYRQSLGQGLEFLIYFQGNSAPDKSGLPSDRFSAERTGGSVSTLTIQRTQQEDSAVYLCASSLIPPWREGIYNEQFFGPGTRLTVL.

The chain joins TRBV4-3 to TRBJ2-3, with D hard to call. The CDR3 sequence is 14 residues long. Germline values: CDR1 LGHNA, CDR2 YSLEER. Trimming stripped 0 bases from V and 9 bases from J, with 13 bases between. CDR3 nucleotides: TGCGCCAGCAGCCAAGAAAGTAGCCACGAAACGCAGTATTTT. Its protein product is CASSQESSHETQYF.

The gene calls are TRBV4-2 and TRBJ1-4, with 7 bases that match TRBD1. Germline CDR1 reads LGHNA; CDR2 reads YNFKEQ. V dropped 0 bases and J dropped 4; count of bases not matched to a gene: 11. This CDR3 has 18 amino acids. The CDR3 DNA is TGTGCCAGCAGCCAAGATAGGGGGCAGTCGGGGTTTAATGAAAAACTGTTTTTT. Protein product: CASSQDRGQSGFNEKLFF.

The genes are TRBV18 and TRBJ1-3; D is possibly TRBD1 (5 bases). Germline V lookup: CDR1 KGHSH, CDR2 LQKENI. This CDR3 contains 20 residues. Trimming took off 4 bases at V and 0 bases at J, with 25 bases between the two ends. The CDR3 is CASSLVEQGPGAYSGNTIYF. The CDR3 coding sequence is TGTGCCAGCTCACTGGTTGAGCAGGGCCCCGGGGCGTACTCTGGAAACACCATATATTTT.

This chain connects TRBV7-3 to TRBJ2-5; D unresolved. The CDR3 loop spans 13 amino acids. Germline V gene data show CDR1 as SGHTA and CDR2 as FQGTGA. Between the trimmed V and J ends, which lost 4 bases and 4 bases, there was a span of 10 bases. The CDR3 loop reads CASSSRTGETQYF. In nucleotides, the CDR3 is TGTGCCAGCAGCTCCAGGACGGGAGAGACCCAGTACTTC.

The rearrangement joins TRBV5-1 to TRBJ2-7; 7 positions match TRBD1. The CDR3 sequence is 13 residues long. Germline V gene lookup returns CDR1 SGHRS and CDR2 YFSETQ. With V trimmed by 4 bases and J by 3 bases, 4 bases remained unmatched. In DNA, the CDR3 is TGCGCCAGCAGCAGAGGACAGGTCTACGAGCAGTACTTC. It is translated as CASSRGQVYEQYF.

The chain is built from TRBV19 and TRBJ2-1, with D perhaps assigned TRBD1 or TRBD2 (5 bases each). The CDR3 spans 12 residues. Germline values: CDR1 LNHDA, CDR2 SQIVND (reference sequence). V was cut by 4 bases and J by 12 bases, with 13 bases left in between. DNA of the CDR3: TGTGCCAGTAGTACCCAGGGACGGAGGCAGTTCTTC. Encoded protein: CASSTQGRRQFF.

This sequence joins TRBV25-1 and TRBJ1-2; a possible D gene is TRBD1 (5 bases). Germline assignment: CDR1 MGHDK and CDR2 SYGVNS. The CDR3 consists of 13 residues. Trimming took off 5 bases at V and 4 bases at J, with 11 bases between the two ends. CDR3 protein: CASSHTGLYGYTF. CDR3 coding DNA: TGTGCCAGCAGTCATACAGGTCTCTATGGCTACACCTTC.

This clone was counted once. The chain links TRBV30 to TRBJ2-1, with TRBD1 matching over 8 bases. Germline trimming cut 4 bases from V and 7 bases from J; bases unmatched to any gene: 24. Germline V gene data show CDR1 as GTSNPN and CDR2 as SVGIG (reference sequence). The CDR3 has 19 amino acids. The CDR3 region is CAWMRIISTTGAGYNEQFF. The CDR3 region has the DNA TGTGCCTGGATGCGGATAATCTCAACGACAGGGGCGGGATATAATGAGCAGTTCTTC.